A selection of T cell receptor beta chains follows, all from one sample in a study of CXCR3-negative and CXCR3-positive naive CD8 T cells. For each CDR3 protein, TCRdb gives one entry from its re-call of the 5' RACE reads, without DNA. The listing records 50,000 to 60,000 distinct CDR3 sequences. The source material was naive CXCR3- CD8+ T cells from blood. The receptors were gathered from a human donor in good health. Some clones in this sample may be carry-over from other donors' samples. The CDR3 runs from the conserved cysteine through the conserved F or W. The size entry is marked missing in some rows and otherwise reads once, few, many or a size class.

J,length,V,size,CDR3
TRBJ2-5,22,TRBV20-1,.,CSARANSGGSLPAPKPQETQYF
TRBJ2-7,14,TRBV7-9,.,CASSLAERADEQYF
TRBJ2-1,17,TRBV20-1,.,CSASGWTGDLSQVEQFF
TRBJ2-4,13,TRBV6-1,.,CAADGLAKNIQYF
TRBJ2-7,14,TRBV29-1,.,CSVKDRGGTYEQYF
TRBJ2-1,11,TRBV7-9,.,CASISYNEQFF
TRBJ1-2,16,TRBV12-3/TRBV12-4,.,CASSLGPTGPGYGYTF
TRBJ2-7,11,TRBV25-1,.,CASRDGYEQYF
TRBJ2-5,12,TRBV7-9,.,CASSLRQETQYF
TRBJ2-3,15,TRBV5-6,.,CASSLGSSSTDTQYF
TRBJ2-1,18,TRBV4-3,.,CASSQGPGTEDVYNEQFF
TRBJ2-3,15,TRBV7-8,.,CASSLLDRPTDTQYF
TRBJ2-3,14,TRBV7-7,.,CASSPTIGTDTQYF
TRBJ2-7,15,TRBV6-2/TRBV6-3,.,CASREQGAISYEQYF
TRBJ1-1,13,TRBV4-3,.,CASSQDIDSIAFF
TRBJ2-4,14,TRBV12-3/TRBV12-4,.,CASTGWRQENIQYF
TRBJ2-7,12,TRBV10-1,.,CASSIQVYEQYF
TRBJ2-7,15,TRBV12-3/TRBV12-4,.,CASSLGGGALYEQYF
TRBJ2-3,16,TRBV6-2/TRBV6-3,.,CASSYVHLGPTDTQYF
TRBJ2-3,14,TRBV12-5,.,CASGLADSTDTQYF
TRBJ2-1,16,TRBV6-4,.,CASSDIERGVLGEQFF
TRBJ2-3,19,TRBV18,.,CASSPPGLHPSWGTDTQYF
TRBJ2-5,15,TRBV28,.,CASSLEAGGQETRYF
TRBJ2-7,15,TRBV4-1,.,CASSQRTGEWQEQYF
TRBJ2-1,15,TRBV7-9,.,CASRSDRDPYNEQFF
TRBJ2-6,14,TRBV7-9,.,CASSLGPGANVLTF
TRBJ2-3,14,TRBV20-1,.,CSARDRLRTDTQYF
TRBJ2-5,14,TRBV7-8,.,CASSRTGGLETQYF
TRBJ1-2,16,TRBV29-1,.,CSGCQTRDSRNYGYTF
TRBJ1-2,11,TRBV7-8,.,CASSSGGGYTF
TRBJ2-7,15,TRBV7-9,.,CASSARDRVNYEQYF
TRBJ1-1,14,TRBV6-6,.,CASTPKGGGTEAFF
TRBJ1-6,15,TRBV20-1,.,CSARDRGQAAVPLHF
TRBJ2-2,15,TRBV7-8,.,CASSLSSWDTGELFF
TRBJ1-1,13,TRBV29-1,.,CSVLQGSNTEAFF
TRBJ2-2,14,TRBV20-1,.,CSARTGGDTGELFF
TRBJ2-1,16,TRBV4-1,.,CASSQGPSGVYNEQFF
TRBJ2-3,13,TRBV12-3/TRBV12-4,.,CASSLISTDTQYF
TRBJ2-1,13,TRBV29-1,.,CSVEDGTYNEQFF
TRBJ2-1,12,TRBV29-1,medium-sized,CSVGLAYNEQFF
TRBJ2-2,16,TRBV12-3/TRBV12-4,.,CASSPGTGVWGGELFF
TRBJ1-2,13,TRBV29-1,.,CSTHARVRSGYTF
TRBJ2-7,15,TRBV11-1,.,CASSLVGQGGHEQYF
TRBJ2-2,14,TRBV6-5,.,CASKVRRNTGELFF
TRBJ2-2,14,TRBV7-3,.,CASSFLASTGELFF
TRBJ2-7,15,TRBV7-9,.,CASSLGAGTAYEQYF
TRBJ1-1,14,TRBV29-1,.,CSVESGVEDTEAFF
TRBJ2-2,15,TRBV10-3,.,CAISSGRGNSGELFF
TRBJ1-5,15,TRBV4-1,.,CASSTEVQSNQPQHF
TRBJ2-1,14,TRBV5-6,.,CASSVRDRYNEQFF
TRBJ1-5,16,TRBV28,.,CASSFYGVYSNQPQHF
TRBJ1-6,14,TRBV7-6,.,CASSLTGPDSPLHF
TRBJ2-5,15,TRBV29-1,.,CSVEYTGDRQETQYF
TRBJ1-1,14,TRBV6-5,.,CASRGTEVTDEAFF
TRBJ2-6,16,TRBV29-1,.,CSVATGAISGANVLTF
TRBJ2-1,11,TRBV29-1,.,CSVGGDDEQFF
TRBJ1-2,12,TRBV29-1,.,CSGVGGDVGYTF
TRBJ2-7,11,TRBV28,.,CASSFGLGPYF
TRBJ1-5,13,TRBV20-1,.,CSARSQGNQPQHF